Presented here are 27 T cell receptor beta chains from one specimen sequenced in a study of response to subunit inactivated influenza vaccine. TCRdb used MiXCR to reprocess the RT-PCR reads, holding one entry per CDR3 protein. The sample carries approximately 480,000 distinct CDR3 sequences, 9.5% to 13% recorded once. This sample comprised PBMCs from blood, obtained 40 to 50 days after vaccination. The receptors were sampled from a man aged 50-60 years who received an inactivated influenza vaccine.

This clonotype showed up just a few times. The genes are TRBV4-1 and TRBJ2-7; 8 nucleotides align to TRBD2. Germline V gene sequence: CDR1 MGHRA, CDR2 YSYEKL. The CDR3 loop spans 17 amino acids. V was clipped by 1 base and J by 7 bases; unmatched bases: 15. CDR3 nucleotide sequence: TGCGCCAGCAGCCAAGCACCCCACGTGGCGGGGGGCTTGGAGCAGTACTTC. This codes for CASSQAPHVAGGLEQYF.

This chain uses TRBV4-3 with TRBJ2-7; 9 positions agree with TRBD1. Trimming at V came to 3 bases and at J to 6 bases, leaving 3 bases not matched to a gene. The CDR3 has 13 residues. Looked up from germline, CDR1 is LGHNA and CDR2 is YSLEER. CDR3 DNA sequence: TGCGCCAGCAGCCATGAGACAGGGGGCGAGCAGTACTTC. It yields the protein CASSHETGGEQYF.

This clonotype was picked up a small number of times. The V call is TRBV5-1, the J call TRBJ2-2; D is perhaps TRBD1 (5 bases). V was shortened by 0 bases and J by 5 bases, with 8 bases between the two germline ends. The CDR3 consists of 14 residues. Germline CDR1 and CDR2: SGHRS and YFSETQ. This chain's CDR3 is CASSLVQGTGELFF. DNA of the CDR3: TGCGCCAGCAGCTTGGTGCAGGGAACCGGGGAGCTGTTTTTT.

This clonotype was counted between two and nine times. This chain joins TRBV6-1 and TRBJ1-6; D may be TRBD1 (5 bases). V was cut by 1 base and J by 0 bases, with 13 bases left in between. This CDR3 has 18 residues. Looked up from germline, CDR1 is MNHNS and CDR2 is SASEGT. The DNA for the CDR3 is TGTGCCAGCAGTGAAGGGGCAGGGCTGAGCTCCTATAATTCACCCCTCCACTTT. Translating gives CASSEGAGLSSYNSPLHF.

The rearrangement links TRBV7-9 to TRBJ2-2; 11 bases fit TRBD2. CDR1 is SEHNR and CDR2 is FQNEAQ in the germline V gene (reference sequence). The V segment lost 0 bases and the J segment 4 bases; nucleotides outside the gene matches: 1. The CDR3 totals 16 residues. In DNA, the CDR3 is TGTGCCAGCAGCTTAGCGACTAGCGGGGCCACCGGGGAGCTGTTTTTT. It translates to CASSLATSGATGELFF.

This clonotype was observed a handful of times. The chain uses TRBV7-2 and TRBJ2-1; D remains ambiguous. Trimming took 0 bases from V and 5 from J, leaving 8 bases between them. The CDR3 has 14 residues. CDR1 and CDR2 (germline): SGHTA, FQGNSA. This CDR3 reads CASSLAGLNNEQFF. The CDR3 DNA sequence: TGTGCCAGCAGCTTAGCCGGTTTAAACAATGAGCAGTTCTTC.

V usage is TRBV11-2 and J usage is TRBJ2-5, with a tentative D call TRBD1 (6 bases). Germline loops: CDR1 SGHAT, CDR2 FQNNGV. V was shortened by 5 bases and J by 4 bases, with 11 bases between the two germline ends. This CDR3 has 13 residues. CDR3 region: CASSPGTSETQYF. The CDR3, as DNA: TGTGCCAGCAGCCCAGGGACATCAGAGACCCAGTACTTC.

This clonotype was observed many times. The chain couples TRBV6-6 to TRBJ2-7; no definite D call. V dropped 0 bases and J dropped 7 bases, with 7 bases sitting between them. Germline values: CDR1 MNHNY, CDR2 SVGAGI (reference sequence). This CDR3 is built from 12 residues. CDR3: CASSYSLAEQYF. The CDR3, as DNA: TGTGCCAGCAGTTACTCCTTGGCAGAGCAGTACTTC.

CDR3 nucleotide sequence: TGCGCCAGCAGCCCAAGCGGGGGGGCTGGGGCCAACGTCCTGACTTTC. Its translation is CASSPSGGAGANVLTF. V usage is TRBV4-1 and J usage is TRBJ2-6; 10 nucleotides agree with TRBD2. The V segment lost 4 bases and the J segment 2 bases; nucleotides outside the gene matches: 2. Germline values: CDR1 MGHRA, CDR2 YSYEKL. The CDR3 runs to 16 residues.

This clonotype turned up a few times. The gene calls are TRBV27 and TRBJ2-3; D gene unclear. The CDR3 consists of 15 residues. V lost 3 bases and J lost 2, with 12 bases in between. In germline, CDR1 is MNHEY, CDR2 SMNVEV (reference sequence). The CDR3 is CASSFFPDHTDTQYF. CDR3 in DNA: TGTGCCAGCAGTTTTTTCCCAGACCACACAGATACGCAGTATTTT.

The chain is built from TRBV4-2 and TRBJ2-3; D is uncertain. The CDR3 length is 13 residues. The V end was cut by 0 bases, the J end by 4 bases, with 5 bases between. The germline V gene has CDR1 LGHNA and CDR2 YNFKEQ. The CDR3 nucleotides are TGTGCCAGCAGCCAAGATAGATCAGATACGCAGTATTTT. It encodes CASSQDRSDTQYF.

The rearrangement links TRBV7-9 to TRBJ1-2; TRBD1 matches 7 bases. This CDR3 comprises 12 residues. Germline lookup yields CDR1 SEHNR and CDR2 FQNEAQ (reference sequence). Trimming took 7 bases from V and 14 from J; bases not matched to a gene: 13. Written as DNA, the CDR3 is TGTGCCAGCACCGCAGCCGGTGCAGGGGGGACCTTC. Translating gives CASTAAGAGGTF.

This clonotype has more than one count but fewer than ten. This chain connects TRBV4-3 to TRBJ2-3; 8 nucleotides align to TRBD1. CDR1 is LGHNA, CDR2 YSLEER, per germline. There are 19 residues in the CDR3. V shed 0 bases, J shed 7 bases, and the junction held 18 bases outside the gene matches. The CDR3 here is CASSQDRRRTGQAKYTQYF. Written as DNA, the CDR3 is TGCGCCAGCAGCCAAGATAGAAGGCGGACGGGACAGGCGAAGTATACGCAGTATTTT.

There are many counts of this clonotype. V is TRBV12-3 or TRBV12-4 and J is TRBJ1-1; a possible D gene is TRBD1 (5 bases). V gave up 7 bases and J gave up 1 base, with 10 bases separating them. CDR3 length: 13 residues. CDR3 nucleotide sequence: TGTGCCAGCACTACCGACAGGAACACTGAAGCTTTCTTT. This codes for CASTTDRNTEAFF.

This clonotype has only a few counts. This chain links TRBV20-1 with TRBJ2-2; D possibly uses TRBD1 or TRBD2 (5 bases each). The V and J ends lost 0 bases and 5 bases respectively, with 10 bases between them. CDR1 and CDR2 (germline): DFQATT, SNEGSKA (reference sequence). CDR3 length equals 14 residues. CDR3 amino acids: CSARDLEGTGELFF. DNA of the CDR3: TGCAGTGCTAGAGATCTCGAGGGGACCGGGGAGCTGTTTTTT.

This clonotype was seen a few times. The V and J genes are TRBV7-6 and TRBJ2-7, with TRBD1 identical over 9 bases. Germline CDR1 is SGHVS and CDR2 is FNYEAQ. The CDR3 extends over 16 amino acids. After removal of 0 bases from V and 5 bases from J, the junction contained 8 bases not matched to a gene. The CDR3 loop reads CASSLALWTGVHEQYF. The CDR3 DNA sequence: TGTGCCAGCAGCTTAGCTCTGTGGACAGGGGTCCACGAGCAGTACTTC. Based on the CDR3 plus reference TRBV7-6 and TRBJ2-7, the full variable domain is GAGVSQSPRYKVTKRGQDVALRCDPISGHVSLYWYRQALGQGPEFLTYFNYEAQQDKSGLPNDRFSAERPEGSISTLTIQRTEQRDSAMYRCASSLALWTGVHEQYFGPGTRLTVT.

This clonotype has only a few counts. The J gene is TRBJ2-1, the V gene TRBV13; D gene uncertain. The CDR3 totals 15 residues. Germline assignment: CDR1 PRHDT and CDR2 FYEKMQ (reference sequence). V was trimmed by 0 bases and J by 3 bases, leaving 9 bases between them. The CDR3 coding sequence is TGTGCCAGCAGCTTAGGACACTCTATCTACAATGAGCAGTTCTTC. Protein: CASSLGHSIYNEQFF.

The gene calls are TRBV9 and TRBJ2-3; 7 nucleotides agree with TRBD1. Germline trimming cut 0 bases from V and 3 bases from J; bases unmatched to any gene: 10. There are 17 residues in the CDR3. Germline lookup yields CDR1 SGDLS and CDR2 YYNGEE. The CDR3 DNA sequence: TGTGCCAGCAGCGTAGGGGACAGAGAGGGAAGTACAGATACGCAGTATTTT. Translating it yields CASSVGDREGSTDTQYF.

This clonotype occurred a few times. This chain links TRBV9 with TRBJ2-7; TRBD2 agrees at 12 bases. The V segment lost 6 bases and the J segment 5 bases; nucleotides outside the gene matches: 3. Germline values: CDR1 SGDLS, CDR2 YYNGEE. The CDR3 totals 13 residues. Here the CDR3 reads CASNLAGGHEQYF. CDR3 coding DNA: TGTGCCAGCAATCTAGCGGGAGGGCACGAGCAGTACTTC.

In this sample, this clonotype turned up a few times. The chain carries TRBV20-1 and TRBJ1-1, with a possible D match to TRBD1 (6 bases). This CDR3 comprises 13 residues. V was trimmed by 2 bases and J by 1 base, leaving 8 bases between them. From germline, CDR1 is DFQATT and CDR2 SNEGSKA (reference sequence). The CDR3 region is CSARQGTNTEAFF. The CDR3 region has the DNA TGCAGTGCTAGACAGGGGACGAACACTGAAGCTTTCTTT.

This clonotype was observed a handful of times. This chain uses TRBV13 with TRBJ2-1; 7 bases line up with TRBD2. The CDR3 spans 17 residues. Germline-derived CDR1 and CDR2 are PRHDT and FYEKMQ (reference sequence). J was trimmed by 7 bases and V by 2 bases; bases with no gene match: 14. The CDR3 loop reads CASSLLGGPRRRNEQFF. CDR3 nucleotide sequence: TGTGCCAGCAGCTTATTGGGAGGGCCGAGGAGGAGGAATGAGCAGTTCTTC.

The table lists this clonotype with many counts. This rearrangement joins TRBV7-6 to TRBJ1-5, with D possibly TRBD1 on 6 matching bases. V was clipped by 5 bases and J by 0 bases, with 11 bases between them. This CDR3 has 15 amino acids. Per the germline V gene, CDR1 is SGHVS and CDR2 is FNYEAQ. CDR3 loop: CASSRTANSNQPQHF. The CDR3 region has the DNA TGTGCCAGCAGCCGGACAGCAAATAGCAATCAGCCCCAGCATTTT. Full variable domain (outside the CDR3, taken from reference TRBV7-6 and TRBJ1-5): GAGVSQSPRYKVTKRGQDVALRCDPISGHVSLYWYRQALGQGPEFLTYFNYEAQQDKSGLPNDRFSAERPEGSISTLTIQRTEQRDSAMYRCASSRTANSNQPQHFGDGTRLSIL.

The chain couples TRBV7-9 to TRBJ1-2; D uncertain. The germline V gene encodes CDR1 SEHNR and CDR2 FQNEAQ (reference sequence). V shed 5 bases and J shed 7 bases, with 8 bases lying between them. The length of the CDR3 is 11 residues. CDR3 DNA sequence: TGTGCCAGCAGCGGACTCCTTGGCTACACCTTC. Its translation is CASSGLLGYTF.

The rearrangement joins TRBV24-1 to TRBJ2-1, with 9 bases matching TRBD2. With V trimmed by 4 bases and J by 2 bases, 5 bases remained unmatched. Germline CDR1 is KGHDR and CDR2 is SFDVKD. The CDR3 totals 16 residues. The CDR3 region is CATSDQSGRPYNEQFF. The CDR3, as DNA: TGTGCCACCAGTGACCAGAGCGGGAGGCCCTACAATGAGCAGTTCTTC.

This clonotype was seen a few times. CDR3 DNA sequence: TGCGCCAGCAGCTTGTTTGGTCTAGCGGGAGCCGGGACCGGGGAGCTGTTTTTT. Protein sequence: CASSLFGLAGAGTGELFF. This chain joins TRBV5-1 and TRBJ2-2; 10 positions match TRBD2. Germline loops: CDR1 SGHRS, CDR2 YFSETQ. The CDR3 contains 18 residues. With 1 base clipped from V and 5 bases from J, the junction kept 11 bases outside the gene matches.

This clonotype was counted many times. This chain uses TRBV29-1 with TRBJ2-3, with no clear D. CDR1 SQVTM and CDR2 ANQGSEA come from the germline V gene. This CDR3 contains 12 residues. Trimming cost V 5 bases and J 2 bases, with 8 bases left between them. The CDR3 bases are TGCAGCGTTCGGATGATCACAGATACGCAGTATTTT. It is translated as CSVRMITDTQYF.

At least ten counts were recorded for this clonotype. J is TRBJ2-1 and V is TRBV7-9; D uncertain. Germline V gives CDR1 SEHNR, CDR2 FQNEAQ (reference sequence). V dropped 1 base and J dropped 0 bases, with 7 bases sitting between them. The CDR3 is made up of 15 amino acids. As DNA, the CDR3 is TGTGCCAGCAGCTTAGGGACGGCCTCCTACAATGAGCAGTTCTTC. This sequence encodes CASSLGTASYNEQFF.